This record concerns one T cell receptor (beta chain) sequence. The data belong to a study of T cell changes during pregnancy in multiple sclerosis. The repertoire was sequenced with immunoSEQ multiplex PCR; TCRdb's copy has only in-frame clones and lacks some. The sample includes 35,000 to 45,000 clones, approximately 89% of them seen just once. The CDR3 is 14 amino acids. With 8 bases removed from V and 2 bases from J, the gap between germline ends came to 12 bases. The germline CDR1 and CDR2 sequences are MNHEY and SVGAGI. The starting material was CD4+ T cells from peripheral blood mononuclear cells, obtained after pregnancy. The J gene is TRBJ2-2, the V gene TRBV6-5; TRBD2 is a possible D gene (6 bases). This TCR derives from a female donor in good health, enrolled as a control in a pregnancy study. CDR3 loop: CASGRQGNTGELFF. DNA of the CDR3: TGTGCCAGCGGGAGGCAGGGTAACACCGGGGAGCTGTTTTTT.